This T cell receptor beta chain was obtained from a study of cytomegalovirus exposure and HLA in healthy donors. Study-wide points: About 87% or about 30% of the time was how often most TCR beta V segments were productive, according to an earlier analysis.

It was with 60 Vbeta and 13 Jbeta primers that the PCR ran. Some clones are missing from TCRdb's copy, which holds only in-frame ones; the method was immunoSEQ multiplex PCR. The repertoire holds some 70,000 clones, less than 70% seen once, with 10% to 11% in the top ten. The CDR3 is 14 residues long. Germline trimming cut 4 bases from V and 4 bases from J; bases unmatched to any gene: 6. CDR1 LGHNA and CDR2 YNFKEQ come from the germline V gene. A note on this clone: The target antigen is unknown.

V and J are TRBV4-2 and TRBJ1-2; TRBD1 matches 7 bases. Input material: PBMCs. The sequence derives from a woman in her twenties or thirties in good health and CMV-seronegative. In DNA form, the CDR3 reads TGTGCCAGCAGCCCGGGGGGGACAGCCTATGGCTACACCTTC. Translating gives CASSPGGTAYGYTF.